A selection of T cell receptor beta chains follows, all from one sample in a study of shared clonotypes between healthy human individuals. This table comes from immunoSEQ multiplex PCR, and its TCRdb copy is limited to in-frame clones, with some not included. The table lists over a million clones, roughly 96% of them singletons, with roughly 1.2% in the top ten. The specimen was naive CD4+ T cells sorted from blood. The receptor set was obtained from a man aged 30 to 39 in good health. The CDR3 runs from the conserved cysteine through the conserved F or W. The order of the fields is V gene, clone size, D gene, J gene, CDR3 protein, CDR3 DNA. A D gene is named only where the DNA matches it firmly. The listing skips clone size in some rows; elsewhere it reads once, few, many or a size class.

TRBV6-1,.,TRBD2,TRBJ2-7,CASSVASGSSYEQYF,TGTGCCAGCAGTGTGGCTAGCGGGAGCTCCTACGAGCAGTACTTC
TRBV29-1,.,.,TRBJ2-2,CSVADGLVTVLFF,TGCAGCGTCGCGGACGGCCTCGTTACGGTCCTGTTTTTT
TRBV5-4,.,TRBD1,TRBJ2-7,CASSSGQGAYEQYF,TGTGCCAGCAGCTCGGGGCAGGGGGCCTACGAGCAGTACTTC
TRBV15,.,.,TRBJ2-7,CATSRVGRGRHEQYF,TGTGCCACCAGCAGAGTTGGGAGGGGGCGCCACGAGCAGTACTTC
TRBV11-2,.,TRBD2,TRBJ2-5,CASSLSELASGEETQYF,TGTGCCAGCAGCCTTTCTGAACTGGCTAGCGGGGAAGAGACCCAGTACTTC
TRBV15,.,TRBD2,TRBJ2-3,CATSREGGLAGVLFSTDTQYF,TGTGCCACCAGCAGAGAGGGAGGACTAGCGGGAGTACTCTTTAGCACAGATACGCAGTATTTT
TRBV7-9,.,.,TRBJ1-1,CASSLESQFNQNTEAFF,TGTGCCAGCAGCTTAGAAAGTCAGTTTAATCAGAACACTGAAGCTTTCTTT
TRBV19,.,.,TRBJ1-5,CASSREAAYQPQHF,TGTGCCAGTAGCAGGGAGGCCGCGTATCAGCCCCAGCATTTT
TRBV18,.,.,TRBJ2-7,CASSPSVSYEQYF,TGTGCCAGCTCACCATCAGTGAGTTACGAGCAGTACTTC
TRBV18,.,.,TRBJ1-4,CASSPVRGDGTNEKLFF,TGTGCCAGCTCACCAGTTCGGGGGGACGGGACTAATGAAAAACTGTTTTTT
TRBV7-2,.,TRBD2,TRBJ2-7,CASSLVDYGGYEQYF,TGTGCCAGCAGCTTAGTTGATTACGGGGGGTACGAGCAGTACTTC
TRBV5-1,.,.,TRBJ2-3,CASSLGSSDTQYF,TGCGCCAGCAGCTTGGGATCGTCAGATACGCAGTATTTT
TRBV19,.,TRBD2,TRBJ2-1,CASSATSGFYNEQFF,TGTGCCAGTAGTGCTACTAGCGGTTTTTACAATGAGCAGTTCTTC
TRBV10-1,.,.,TRBJ2-6,CASSPAGTGANVLTF,TGCGCCAGCAGTCCGGCAGGAACTGGGGCCAACGTCCTGACTTTC
TRBV27,.,TRBD1,TRBJ2-1,CASSLRGQTYNEQFF,TGTGCCAGCAGTTTAAGGGGACAGACCTACAATGAGCAGTTCTTC
TRBV19,.,.,TRBJ2-6,CASSISRPGANVLTF,TGTGCCAGTAGTATCAGCAGGCCGGGGGCCAACGTCCTGACTTTC
TRBV7-9,once,TRBD2,TRBJ2-7,CASSLESGRSYEQYF,TGTGCCAGCAGCTTAGAATCCGGGAGGTCCTACGAGCAGTACTTC
TRBV7-2,.,.,TRBJ2-1,CASSLVGRLIHEQFF,TGTGCCAGCAGCCTTGTGGGACGGCTGATTCATGAGCAGTTCTTC
TRBV4-1,.,TRBD1,TRBJ1-5,CASSQAQISRQGHQPQHF,TGCGCCAGCAGCCAAGCCCAAATCTCGCGACAGGGACATCAGCCCCAGCATTTT
TRBV6-5,.,.,TRBJ1-1,CASTLESVTEAFF,TGTGCCAGCACCCTAGAGTCGGTCACTGAAGCTTTCTTT
TRBV5-1,.,TRBD1,TRBJ2-7,CASSFGQASYEQYF,TGCGCCAGCAGCTTCGGACAGGCCTCTTACGAGCAGTACTTC
TRBV27,.,.,TRBJ1-4,CASSSATRHEKLFF,TGTGCCAGCAGTTCGGCTACCCGGCATGAAAAACTGTTTTTT
TRBV27,.,.,TRBJ1-2,CASSSNGRANYGYTF,TGTGCCAGCAGTTCGAACGGCAGGGCTAACTATGGCTACACCTTC
TRBV11-2,.,.,TRBJ2-3,CASSSTTDTQYF,TGTGCCAGCAGCTCTACCACAGATACGCAGTATTTT
TRBV6-5,.,.,TRBJ1-3,CASSYSRLGSGNTIYF,TGTGCCAGCAGTTACTCGAGGCTGGGCTCTGGAAACACCATATATTTT
TRBV7-2,.,TRBD2,TRBJ2-3,CASSSSDRVTSGSADTQYF,TGTGCCAGCAGCTCCAGCGACAGGGTCACTAGCGGGAGTGCAGATACGCAGTATTTT
TRBV2,once,.,TRBJ2-7,CASISPAYSYEQYF,TGTGCCAGCATAAGTCCGGCTTACTCCTACGAGCAGTACTTC
TRBV4-1,.,TRBD2,TRBJ2-1,CASSPRLAGGSYNEQFF,TGCGCCAGCAGCCCGCGACTAGCGGGAGGGTCCTACAATGAGCAGTTCTTC
TRBV10-1,.,TRBD2,TRBJ2-1,CASSELMSGRGEQFF,TGCGCCAGCAGTGAACTGATGAGCGGGAGAGGTGAGCAGTTCTTC
TRBV11-2,.,TRBD2,TRBJ2-4,CASRPAGGGPKNIQYF,TGTGCCAGCAGACCTGCGGGGGGCGGCCCCAAAAACATTCAGTACTTC
TRBV2,.,TRBD2,TRBJ2-7,CASTGTSGTGYEQYF,TGTGCCAGCACCGGGACTAGCGGGACCGGGTACGAGCAGTACTTC
TRBV10-1,.,TRBD1,TRBJ1-1,CASSDAGTGAFEAFF,TGCGCCAGCAGTGATGCCGGGACAGGGGCCTTTGAAGCTTTCTTT
TRBV5-1,.,.,TRBJ1-1,CASSLSLRWGSTEAFF,TGCGCCAGCAGCTTGTCGTTGAGGTGGGGGAGCACTGAAGCTTTCTTT
TRBV5-1,.,.,TRBJ1-3,CASSSDFGLGSGNTIYF,TGCGCCAGCAGCTCGGATTTTGGCCTTGGGTCTGGAAACACCATATATTTT
TRBV10-3,.,.,TRBJ2-1,CAISESGDYNEQFF,TGTGCCATCAGTGAGTCGGGGGATTACAATGAGCAGTTCTTC
TRBV30,.,.,TRBJ1-1,CAWGNTEAFF,TGTGCCTGGGGCAACACTGAAGCTTTCTTT
TRBV7-8,.,.,TRBJ1-4,CASSLKLNEKLFF,TGTGCCAGCAGCTTAAAACTAAATGAAAAACTGTTTTTT
TRBV5-1,.,TRBD1,TRBJ1-1,CASRPGQGLMNTEAFF,TGCGCCAGCAGACCGGGACAGGGACTTATGAACACTGAAGCTTTCTTT
TRBV9,.,TRBD2,TRBJ2-1,CASSEGTSGYYNEQFF,TGTGCCAGCAGCGAAGGGACTAGCGGGTACTACAATGAGCAGTTCTTC
TRBV6-1,.,.,TRBJ2-3,CASRGGLAPFF,TGTGCCAGCAGGGGGGGCTTAGCCCCTTTTTTT
TRBV27,.,.,TRBJ2-3,CATSPWQRTDTQYF,TGTGCCACTTCGCCGTGGCAGCGCACAGATACGCAGTATTTT
TRBV6-1,.,.,TRBJ2-1,CASSATPYNEQFF,TGTGCCAGCTCGGCCACCCCCTACAATGAGCAGTTCTTC
TRBV27,.,TRBD2,TRBJ2-5,CASSSQNSGSTQYF,TGTGCCAGCAGTTCGCAGAATAGCGGGAGTACCCAGTACTTC
TRBV13,.,TRBD1,TRBJ2-7,CASSPTGGASYEQYF,TGTGCCAGCAGCCCGACAGGGGGCGCTTCCTACGAGCAGTACTTC
TRBV5-4,.,TRBD1,TRBJ1-4,CASSWQGAANEKLFF,TGTGCCAGCAGCTGGCAGGGGGCGGCTAATGAAAAACTGTTTTTT
TRBV29-1,once,TRBD2,TRBJ2-1,CSGRLAGRYNEQFF,TGCAGCGGTAGGCTAGCGGGACGCTACAATGAGCAGTTCTTC
TRBV6-5,once,.,TRBJ2-2,CASSPPDGELFF,TGTGCCAGCAGTCCCCCGGACGGGGAGCTGTTTTTT
TRBV30,.,.,TRBJ1-5,CAWSPDSNQPQHF,TGTGCCTGGAGTCCCGACAGCAATCAGCCCCAGCATTTT
TRBV5-1,.,TRBD2,TRBJ2-3,CASSSLGAGDTDTQYF,TGCGCCAGCAGCTCATTGGGAGCGGGAGACACAGATACGCAGTATTTT
TRBV5-1,.,TRBD2,TRBJ2-7,CASSLLAGLNYEQYF,TGCGCCAGCAGCTTGCTAGCGGGGCTAAACTACGAGCAGTACTTC
TRBV5-4,.,.,TRBJ2-3,CASSRGRADTQYF,TGTGCCAGCAGCCGTGGACGGGCAGATACGCAGTATTTT
TRBV7-8,.,TRBD1,TRBJ1-2,CASSFLQGEGGYTF,TGTGCCAGCAGCTTTTTACAGGGGGAAGGCGGCTACACCTTC
TRBV18,.,.,TRBJ2-5,CASSPVAGQETQYF,TGTGCCAGCTCACCGGTGGCGGGACAAGAGACCCAGTACTTC